A selection of T cell receptor beta chains follows, all from one sample in a study of T cell responses to AZD1222 COVID-19 vaccine. Assay: immunoSEQ multiplex PCR; the TCRdb copy retains only in-frame clones and omits some. This repertoire shows 140,000 or so clones, 88% found once; its top ten account for under 5.5%. The sequencing used peripheral blood, collected 28 days after the second dose of the MenACWY control vaccine. Receptors originate from an adult who received the MenACWY meningococcal vaccine as a control. Each CDR3 is given with its conserved first and last residue. Fields, in order: J gene, V gene, D gene, clone size, CDR3 DNA, CDR3 protein. A D gene is named only where the DNA matches it firmly. Expanded clones get a size class; other rows say once, few or many, or leave the size out.

TRBJ2-5,TRBV5-1,TRBD1,-,TGCGCCAGCAGCGTTAAGCCGGGACAGGGGAACCAAGAGACCCAGTACTTC,CASSVKPGQGNQETQYF
TRBJ2-7,TRBV9,TRBD2,once,TGTGCCAGCAGCGTAGGGGGCCGGTGGGACTACTCCTACGAGCAGTACTTC,CASSVGGRWDYSYEQYF
TRBJ2-1,TRBV5-4,TRBD1,once,TGTGCCAGCAGCGCCCGGGACAGGGTCTACAATGAGCAGTTCTTC,CASSARDRVYNEQFF
TRBJ1-5,TRBV5-1,TRBD1,-,TGCGCCAGCAGCTTCGGGGACAGGGATGGCAAGCCCCAGCATTTT,CASSFGDRDGKPQHF
TRBJ2-3,TRBV6-4,TRBD1,-,TGTGCCAGCAGTGAACGGACAGGGGCCCCAGATACGCAGTATTTT,CASSERTGAPDTQYF
TRBJ1-4,TRBV6-5,-,-,TGTGCCAGCAGTAGAAGCCGGGACGAAAAACTGTTTTTT,CASSRSRDEKLFF
TRBJ1-3,TRBV5-1,-,once,TGCGCCAGCAGCTTGGCGGGGATTGGAAACACCATATATTTT,CASSLAGIGNTIYF
TRBJ2-5,TRBV21-1,-,-,TGTGCCAGCAACCTGTGGGGGAAAGAGACCCAGTACTTC,CASNLWGKETQYF
TRBJ1-2,TRBV28,-,-,TGTGCCAGCAACGTTTTGAGTGGTGGTAACTATGGCTACACCTTC,CASNVLSGGNYGYTF
TRBJ1-2,TRBV6-5,-,-,TGTGCCAGCAGTCGTGACAACTATGGCTACACCTTC,CASSRDNYGYTF
TRBJ2-7,TRBV4-1,-,-,TGCGCCAGCAGCCCTAATTCTGAGGTGTACGAGCAGTACTTC,CASSPNSEVYEQYF
TRBJ1-4,TRBV30,-,once,TGTGCCTGGAACCGAGCCGGGACGGGGAATGAAAAACTGTTTTTT,CAWNRAGTGNEKLFF
TRBJ1-2,TRBV6-2/TRBV6-3,-,-,TGTGCCAGCAGTTTATCTACGGGGTCAGCTAACTATGGCTACACCTTC,CASSLSTGSANYGYTF
TRBJ1-2,TRBV7-9,TRBD1,once,TGTGCCAGCAGCCGCAGGGGGCAGGATGGCTACACCTTC,CASSRRGQDGYTF
TRBJ2-3,TRBV7-3,TRBD2,-,TGTGCCAGCAGCTTACGAGCGGGAGAAGATACGCAGTATTTT,CASSLRAGEDTQYF
TRBJ2-7,TRBV4-1,-,-,TGCGCCAGCAGCCATGTCCCCCCAGTAGAGCAGTACTTC,CASSHVPPVEQYF
TRBJ1-5,TRBV23-1,-,-,TGCGCCAGCAGTCAGCCCCAGCATTTT,CASSQPQHF
TRBJ2-7,TRBV29-1,TRBD1,once,TGCAGCGTGCTCGGCGGGGACAGGTCCTACGAGCAGTACTTC,CSVLGGDRSYEQYF
TRBJ2-7,TRBV3-1/TRBV3-2,TRBD1,few,TGTGCCAGCAGCCATGACCCGGGACAGGAATATTACGAGCAGTACTTC,CASSHDPGQEYYEQYF
TRBJ1-6,TRBV5-4,-,few,TGTGCCAGCAGCTTGGTAGGGCAAGATAATTCACCCCTCCACTTT,CASSLVGQDNSPLHF
TRBJ1-2,TRBV30,-,-,TGTGCCTGGAGTGCATTTGGGACGGGCGGCTACACCTTC,CAWSAFGTGGYTF
TRBJ1-4,TRBV5-1,-,-,TGCGCCAGCAGCTTGGGGGTTCGGGGGGGAGATGAAAAACTGTTTTTT,CASSLGVRGGDEKLFF
TRBJ2-7,TRBV28,TRBD2,once,TGTGCCAGCAGTGCCACCCGGGATCCACGGGGAGGGGAGCAGTACTTC,CASSATRDPRGGEQYF
TRBJ1-2,TRBV7-9,-,-,TGTGCCAGCAGCTTAGAGACAATGTCTGGCTACACCTTC,CASSLETMSGYTF
TRBJ1-4,TRBV18,-,-,TGTGCCAGCTCACCAAACCATAAGTTTGGAAAACTGTTTTTT,CASSPNHKFGKLFF
TRBJ1-6,TRBV3-1/TRBV3-2,-,-,TGTGCCAGCAGCCCTCAAGGAGCCAATTCACCCCTCCACTTT,CASSPQGANSPLHF
TRBJ2-1,TRBV7-3,TRBD1,-,TGTGCCAGCAGCTGGGCCGACAGGGGGAATGAGCAGTTCTTC,CASSWADRGNEQFF
TRBJ2-7,TRBV7-2,-,-,TGTGCCAGCAGATCCCTCGATAGATTGGACGAGCAGTACTTC,CASRSLDRLDEQYF
TRBJ2-3,TRBV3-1/TRBV3-2,-,few,TGTGCCAGCAGCCAAGAGGGGCTAGGGCATAGTACGCAGTATTTT,CASSQEGLGHSTQYF
TRBJ2-1,TRBV7-2,-,-,TGTGCCAGCACCCTAGGATATAGTAACAATGAGCAGTTCTTC,CASTLGYSNNEQFF
TRBJ1-1,TRBV7-2,TRBD1,-,TGTGCCAGCAGCTTAAGCAGGGGGCGAAGGGACACTGAAGCTTTCTTT,CASSLSRGRRDTEAFF
TRBJ1-2,TRBV6-5,-,-,TGTGCCAGCAGTCCCCGGATGGGTTACGACTATGGCTACACCTTC,CASSPRMGYDYGYTF
TRBJ1-1,TRBV7-3,-,-,TGTGCCAGCAGCTTAACGCATGGGGGAATCACTGAAGCTTTCTTT,CASSLTHGGITEAFF
TRBJ1-2,TRBV4-1,TRBD1,few,TGCGCCAGCAGCCGATTGGACAGGGGGGACTATGGCTACACCTTC,CASSRLDRGDYGYTF
TRBJ2-7,TRBV5-1,-,-,TGCGCCAGCAGCTTGGCCATGGGGGGATACGAGCAGTACTTC,CASSLAMGGYEQYF
TRBJ1-1,TRBV6-5,TRBD1,once,TGTGCCAGCACCAAAGGACAGGGATGGGGTGAAGCTTTCTTT,CASTKGQGWGEAFF
TRBJ1-1,TRBV2,-,-,TGTGCCAGCAGTGACACTGGTAGGACTGAAGCTTTCTTT,CASSDTGRTEAFF
TRBJ1-1,TRBV29-1,-,-,TGCAGCGTCAATGCGGGTGGTAGGTCGAACACTGAAGCTTTCTTT,CSVNAGGRSNTEAFF
TRBJ2-1,TRBV5-6,-,-,TGTGCCAGCAGCTTGGGGGGGCGAAACAATGAGCAGTTCTTC,CASSLGGRNNEQFF
TRBJ2-3,TRBV14,-,-,TGTGCCAGCAGCCAGGGTTGGACTGCCTCAGATACGCAGTATTTT,CASSQGWTASDTQYF
TRBJ1-1,TRBV12-3/TRBV12-4,-,once,TGTGCCAGCAGACAGGACAGAAACACTGAAGCTTTCTTT,CASRQDRNTEAFF
TRBJ2-3,TRBV7-9,-,-,TGTGCCAGCAGCTTAGTACTGGATGGGACAGATACGCAGTATTTT,CASSLVLDGTDTQYF
TRBJ2-1,TRBV7-3,-,-,TGTGCCAGCAGCTCAGACCGACACAACAATGAGCAGTTCTTC,CASSSDRHNNEQFF
TRBJ2-7,TRBV14,-,-,TGTGCCAGCAGCCAAACGGACAGAGTCCCTTACGAGCAGTACTTC,CASSQTDRVPYEQYF